Given below is one T cell receptor beta chain in context. Its antigen is not identified. Repertoires were generated with immunoSEQ multiplex PCR, while TCRdb's copy carries only in-frame clones and drops some. Here the sample spans approximately 130,000 clones, more than 85% being singletons. The CDR3 is made up of 16 amino acids. Trimming stripped 5 bases from V and 0 bases from J, with 17 bases between. The data were taken from a study of T cell responses to AZD1222 COVID-19 vaccine. General study results and limits: Receipt of two AZD1222 doses was followed by a rise in Spike-specific TCR breadth and depth. Unmutated regions of variants are reportedly targeted by nearly half of spike-specific TCRs.

The clonotype was recovered from an adult in good health. The V gene is TRBV23-1, the J gene TRBJ2-7, with D perhaps TRBD2 (6 bases). TRBV23-1 is given ORF status, its function remaining uncertain. Sequenced here: peripheral blood, sampled on day 0 of MenACWY control vaccination. This CDR3 reads CASSEAGTYSSYEQYF. CDR3 DNA sequence: TGCGCCAGCAGTGAGGCCGGGACTTACAGCTCCTACGAGCAGTACTTC.